Listed below are T cell receptor beta chains from one sample, sequenced in a study of T cell responses to AZD1222 COVID-19 vaccine. Using immunoSEQ multiplex PCR, the repertoire was profiled, and TCRdb retains in-frame clones only, with some absent. The profile shows 200,000 to 250,000 clones, 93% of them singletons. Sequences were derived from peripheral blood, sampled on day 0 of MenACWY control vaccination. Receptors originate from an adult in good health. Both conserved end residues are trimmed from each CDR3. Each record gives: J gene, V gene, CDR3 protein.

j_call: TRBJ1-3; v_call: TRBV6-2/TRBV6-3; cdr3_aa: ASSFGDTIY
j_call: TRBJ1-2; v_call: TRBV5-1; cdr3_aa: ASSPMGGAGGYT
j_call: TRBJ1-6; v_call: TRBV11-1; cdr3_aa: ASSHTDSTLH
j_call: TRBJ1-1; v_call: TRBV3-1/TRBV3-2; cdr3_aa: ASSQGQTGMNTEAF
j_call: TRBJ2-5; v_call: TRBV3-1/TRBV3-2; cdr3_aa: ASSQGYGGTQETQY
j_call: TRBJ1-6; v_call: TRBV5-1; cdr3_aa: ASSLRGSGSVGSPLH
j_call: TRBJ1-1; v_call: TRBV27; cdr3_aa: ASRLKAGGVVNTEAF
j_call: TRBJ1-6; v_call: TRBV3-1/TRBV3-2; cdr3_aa: ASSQPGQGMRSPLH
j_call: TRBJ1-1; v_call: TRBV6-5; cdr3_aa: ASSSGTVGGPTEAF
j_call: TRBJ1-1; v_call: TRBV19; cdr3_aa: ASSKSFGGPEAF
j_call: TRBJ2-7; v_call: TRBV30; cdr3_aa: AWSTGTGVKAEQY
j_call: TRBJ2-1; v_call: TRBV5-6; cdr3_aa: ASSTGPGSYNEQF
j_call: TRBJ1-1; v_call: TRBV2; cdr3_aa: ASSERVGVLEGF
j_call: TRBJ1-1; v_call: TRBV19; cdr3_aa: ASSILQGNTEAF
j_call: TRBJ2-5; v_call: TRBV21-1; cdr3_aa: ASTSSLGDRGGETQY
j_call: TRBJ2-7; v_call: TRBV5-4; cdr3_aa: ASTGEGNSYEQY
j_call: TRBJ1-4; v_call: TRBV18; cdr3_aa: ASSLGTGGNEKLF
j_call: TRBJ1-1; v_call: TRBV4-1; cdr3_aa: ASSRDLRGDTEAF
j_call: TRBJ2-3; v_call: TRBV27; cdr3_aa: ASSSGTGVGTQY
j_call: TRBJ1-1; v_call: TRBV29-1; cdr3_aa: SVVTDTNGAF
j_call: TRBJ2-7; v_call: TRBV19; cdr3_aa: ASSNPGTGVYEQY
j_call: TRBJ2-3; v_call: TRBV7-8; cdr3_aa: ASSQGADTQY
j_call: TRBJ2-7; v_call: TRBV29-1; cdr3_aa: SVVGTGDRHEQY
j_call: TRBJ1-1; v_call: TRBV5-5; cdr3_aa: ASSFLGGNTEAF
j_call: TRBJ1-2; v_call: TRBV7-8; cdr3_aa: ASSPRDRTNYGYT
j_call: TRBJ1-2; v_call: TRBV6-6; cdr3_aa: ASSYDQNYGYT
j_call: TRBJ2-7; v_call: TRBV6-5; cdr3_aa: ASTRGRGASYEQY
j_call: TRBJ2-2; v_call: TRBV19; cdr3_aa: ATDSGQTGELF
j_call: TRBJ1-5; v_call: TRBV11-2; cdr3_aa: ASSAQVGGNQPQH
j_call: TRBJ1-2; v_call: TRBV4-2; cdr3_aa: ASSQVGSAGPYGYT
j_call: TRBJ2-2; v_call: TRBV4-2; cdr3_aa: ASSPRSGVSTGELF
j_call: TRBJ1-3; v_call: TRBV6-5; cdr3_aa: ASRLTVTSGNTIY
j_call: TRBJ1-1; v_call: TRBV6-1; cdr3_aa: ASSERRDAEAF
j_call: TRBJ1-5; v_call: TRBV5-6; cdr3_aa: ASSLVGQPQH
j_call: TRBJ1-6; v_call: TRBV30; cdr3_aa: AWSWEISPLH
j_call: TRBJ1-3; v_call: TRBV4-3; cdr3_aa: ASSLGTGSSGNTIY
j_call: TRBJ1-4; v_call: TRBV18; cdr3_aa: ASSFGGYEKLF
j_call: TRBJ1-4; v_call: TRBV27; cdr3_aa: ASSLPSWPRNEKLF